This T cell receptor (beta chain) was observed in a study of T-cell memory formation after mild COVID-19. This clonotype was picked up many times. Each CDR3 protein gets one entry after TCRdb re-called the 5' RACE reads with MiXCR. The sample gives 40,000 to 55,000 distinct CDR3 sequences, around 12% of which show up once; 24% is in the top ten. The CDR3 runs 12 residues. In germline, CDR1 is SGHDT, CDR2 YYEEEE. Trimming stripped 2 bases from V and 2 bases from J, with 5 bases between. The chain employs TRBV5-6 and TRBJ2-7; D is undetermined. The sequence was obtained from a man aged 18 to 30 who had mild COVID-19 (a few samples of this study predate the infection). Cell type and time point are not known. Sequences were obtained from PBMCs or a T cell subset sorted from them (not recorded which). Here the CDR3 DNA reads TGTGCCAGCAGCTTCGGCCCCTACGAGCAGTACGTC. This sequence encodes CASSFGPYEQYV.